One and the same sample provided the 18 T cell receptor beta chains below, sequenced in a study of blood T cell repertoires in COVID-19. TCRdb keeps only in-frame clones here, not all; method: immunoSEQ multiplex PCR. The sample has roughly 240,000 clones, around 86% seen once. Sequenced input: peripheral blood. The receptors were gathered from a woman of 80 years or more with COVID-19, enrolled during active disease.

V gene TRBV10-1 combines with J gene TRBJ2-2; D is undetermined. Trimming left V 0 bases short and J 0 bases short, with 8 bases between. This CDR3 is built from 16 residues. From germline, CDR1 is WNHNN and CDR2 SYGVQD (reference sequence). The CDR3 loop reads CASSESGRTNTGELFF. The CDR3 bases are TGCGCCAGCAGTGAGTCGGGCAGAACGAACACCGGGGAGCTGTTTTTT.

J is TRBJ2-3 and V is TRBV6-1; 8 nucleotides align to TRBD2. V shed 2 bases, J shed 1 base, and the junction held 23 bases outside the gene matches. Germline lookup yields CDR1 MNHNS and CDR2 SASEGT. This CDR3 contains 22 residues. The CDR3 DNA is TGTGCCAGCAGTGAACGGGGGAGGGGGACTAGTAGAGTAGGCCATCGCACAGATACGCAGTATTTT. It codes for CASSERGRGTSRVGHRTDTQYF.

The chain is built from TRBV4-2 and TRBJ2-1; 12 bases agree with TRBD2. V was clipped by 3 bases and J by 5 bases; unmatched bases: 17. Looked up from germline, CDR1 is LGHNA and CDR2 is YNFKEQ. This CDR3 spans 20 amino acids. CDR3 region: CASSQYPTGGGLAGHNEQFF. The CDR3 nucleotides are TGTGCCAGCAGCCAGTACCCTACCGGGGGAGGACTAGCGGGGCACAATGAGCAGTTCTTC.

V and J are TRBV7-2 and TRBJ1-2; no clear D. Germline loops: CDR1 SGHTA, CDR2 FQGNSA. Trimming pared 5 bases from V and 10 bases from J, leaving 14 bases between. The CDR3 loop spans 12 amino acids. In DNA, the CDR3 is TGTGCCAGCAGCCTCCAGCCCGGAGACTACACCTTC. Residues: CASSLQPGDYTF.

CDR3 nucleotide sequence: TGTGCCAGCAGCCGATGGGACAGGGGGGATGCTAACTATGGCTACACCTTC. This encodes CASSRWDRGDANYGYTF. The chain combines TRBV3-1 (or the pseudogene TRBV3-2) with TRBJ1-2; the match to TRBD1 covers 11 bases. Trimming at V came to 4 bases and at J to 0 bases, leaving 7 bases not matched to a gene. CDR3 length: 17 residues. In germline, CDR1 is LGHDT, CDR2 YNNKEL (reference sequence).

V usage is TRBV10-3 and J usage is TRBJ2-3; D call uncertain. The CDR3 length is 11 residues. From germline, CDR1 is ENHRY and CDR2 SYGVKD. Deletions cut 6 bases from V and 2 bases from J, with 3 bases between. The CDR3 reads CAISITDTQYF. The CDR3 coding sequence is TGTGCCATCAGCATCACAGATACGCAGTATTTT.

CDR3 sequence reads: CASSLQLAGDTDTQYF. Written as DNA, the CDR3 is TGCGCCAGCAGCCTTCAGCTAGCGGGGGACACAGATACGCAGTATTTT. The rearrangement uses TRBV4-1 and TRBJ2-3, with 10 bases identical to TRBD2. Germline V gives CDR1 MGHRA, CDR2 YSYEKL. The CDR3 length is 16 residues. J was trimmed by 2 bases and V by 4 bases; bases with no gene match: 6.

A single count supports this clone. V and J are TRBV7-3 and TRBJ2-5, with TRBD1 as a possible D gene (6 bases). Looked up from germline, CDR1 is SGHTA and CDR2 is FQGTGA. V lost 4 bases to trimming and J lost 3 bases, with 9 bases between them. CDR3 size: 13 residues. CDR3: CASSSHREETQYF. CDR3 in DNA: TGTGCCAGCAGCTCTCACAGGGAAGAGACCCAGTACTTC.

The chain couples TRBV24-1 to TRBJ2-2; 8 bases align to TRBD2. The CDR3 is 19 residues long. Germline trimming cut 0 bases from V and 8 bases from J; bases unmatched to any gene: 16. The germline gives CDR1 KGHDR, CDR2 SFDVKD. The chain's CDR3 is CATSDLLGSGGRNGGELFF. The CDR3 bases are TGTGCCACCAGTGATTTGTTGGGCAGCGGGGGAAGGAATGGTGGGGAGCTGTTTTTT.

This chain connects TRBV18 to TRBJ2-5; the match to TRBD2 covers 10 bases. The CDR3 runs 16 residues. Germline V lookup: CDR1 KGHSH, CDR2 LQKENI. V dropped 2 bases and J dropped 1; count of bases not matched to a gene: 4. CDR3 sequence (DNA): TGTGCCAGCTCACCAACCCGGACTAGCGGCCAAGAGACCCAGTACTTC. Protein: CASSPTRTSGQETQYF.

This clone was seen just once. The chain has TRBV3-1 (or the pseudogene TRBV3-2) and TRBJ1-5; TRBD1 aligns across 10 bases. V was pared by 3 bases and J by 4 bases, with 6 bases of the junction left unmatched. The germline V gene encodes CDR1 LGHDT and CDR2 YNNKEL (reference sequence). The CDR3 totals 16 residues. The CDR3, as DNA: TGTGCCAGCAGCCATACGGACAGGGGGTTGAATCAGCCCCAGCATTTT. Translating it yields CASSHTDRGLNQPQHF.

The V gene is TRBV28, the J gene TRBJ1-4, with no clear D. This CDR3 comprises 15 residues. Trimming stripped 3 bases from V and 6 bases from J, with 14 bases between. Germline CDR1 is MDHEN and CDR2 is SYDVKM. The CDR3: CASSFPRAGDEKLFF. The CDR3 region has the DNA TGTGCCAGCAGTTTTCCCCGGGCCGGGGATGAAAAACTGTTTTTT.

This chain connects TRBV28 to TRBJ1-2, with unresolved D. The CDR3 totals 12 residues. Germline lookup yields CDR1 MDHEN and CDR2 SYDVKM. V lost 5 bases and J lost 8, with 12 bases in between. The CDR3: CASSPWSSGYTF. CDR3 coding DNA: TGTGCCAGCAGTCCGTGGAGTTCCGGCTACACCTTC.

V is TRBV20-1 and J is TRBJ1-2; D unresolved. Germline CDR1 reads DFQATT; CDR2 reads SNEGSKA (reference sequence). The germline V and J ends were trimmed by 1 base and 5 bases, with 5 bases remaining between them. The CDR3 contains 11 residues. The CDR3 bases are TGCAGTGCTAGAGCGGGGTATGGCTACACCTTC. Translating it yields CSARAGYGYTF.

The V gene is TRBV7-7, the J gene TRBJ2-1; TRBD2 aligns across 10 bases. This CDR3 comprises 16 residues. Germline V gene sequence: CDR1 SSHAT, CDR2 FNYEAQ (reference sequence). V lost 1 base and J lost 4; bases outside the gene matches: 4. The CDR3 sequence: CASSLGLAGVYNEQFF. The CDR3 DNA sequence: TGTGCCAGCAGCTTAGGTCTAGCGGGGGTTTACAATGAGCAGTTCTTC.

CDR3 sequence (DNA): TGTGCCAGCAGCCGAGCCACAGGGTTAGGGCAGCCCCAGCATTTT. Amino acids: CASSRATGLGQPQHF. This chain connects TRBV3-1 (or the pseudogene TRBV3-2) to TRBJ1-5, with D perhaps matching TRBD1 (6 bases). Germline values: CDR1 LGHDT, CDR2 YNNKEL (reference sequence). With 4 bases removed from V and 7 bases from J, the gap between germline ends came to 17 bases. The CDR3 has 15 residues.

V usage is TRBV28 and J usage is TRBJ1-2, with D possibly matching TRBD1 (5 bases). The length of the CDR3 is 13 residues. V shed 6 bases and J shed 0 bases, with 8 bases lying between them. Per the germline V gene, CDR1 is MDHEN and CDR2 is SYDVKM. CDR3 sequence (DNA): TGTGCCAGCAGGCAGACAGCTAACTATGGCTACACCTTC. It yields the protein CASRQTANYGYTF.

V and J are TRBV27 and TRBJ1-1; D might be TRBD1 (5 bases). V gave up 6 bases and J gave up 2 bases, with 16 bases separating them. Looked up from germline, CDR1 is MNHEY and CDR2 is SMNVEV (reference sequence). The CDR3 sequence is 15 residues long. Here the CDR3 reads CASRKAGGGNTEAFF. In nucleotides, the CDR3 is TGTGCCAGCAGGAAAGCGGGGGGAGGAAACACTGAAGCTTTCTTT.